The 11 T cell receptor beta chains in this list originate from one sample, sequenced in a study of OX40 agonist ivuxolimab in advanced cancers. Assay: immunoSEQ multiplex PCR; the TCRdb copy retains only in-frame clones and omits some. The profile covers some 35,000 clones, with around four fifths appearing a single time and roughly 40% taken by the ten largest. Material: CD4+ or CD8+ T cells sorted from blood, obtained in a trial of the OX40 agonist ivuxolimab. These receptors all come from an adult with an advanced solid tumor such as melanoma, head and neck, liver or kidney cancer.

CDR3 bases: TGTGCCATCGCCCCCTCCGGGACAGGGGCTCCAGATACGCAGTATTTT. Its translation: CAIAPSGTGAPDTQYF. The chain links TRBV10-3 to TRBJ2-3, with 10 bases aligning to TRBD1. With 8 bases clipped from V and 4 bases from J, the junction kept 12 bases outside the gene matches. Germline V CDR1 and CDR2: ENHRY, SYGVKD. The CDR3 consists of 16 residues.

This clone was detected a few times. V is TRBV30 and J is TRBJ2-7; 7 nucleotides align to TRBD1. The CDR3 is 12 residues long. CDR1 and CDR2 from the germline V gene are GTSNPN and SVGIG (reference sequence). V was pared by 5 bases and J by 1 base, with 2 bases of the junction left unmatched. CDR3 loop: CAWEGQSYEQYF. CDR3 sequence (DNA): TGTGCCTGGGAGGGACAGTCCTACGAGCAGTACTTC. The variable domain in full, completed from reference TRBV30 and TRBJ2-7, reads SQTIHQWPATLVQPVGSPLSLECTVEGTSNPNLYWYRQAAGRGLQLLFYSVGIGQISSEVPQNLSASRPQDRQFILSSKKLLLSDSGFYLCAWEGQSYEQYFGPGTRLTVT.

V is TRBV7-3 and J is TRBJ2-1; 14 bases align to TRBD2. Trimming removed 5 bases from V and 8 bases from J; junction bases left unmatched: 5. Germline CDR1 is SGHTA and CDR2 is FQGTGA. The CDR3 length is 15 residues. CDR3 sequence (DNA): TGTGCCAGCAGCAAGGGACTAGCGGGGGTCCATGAGCAGTTCTTC. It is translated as CASSKGLAGVHEQFF.

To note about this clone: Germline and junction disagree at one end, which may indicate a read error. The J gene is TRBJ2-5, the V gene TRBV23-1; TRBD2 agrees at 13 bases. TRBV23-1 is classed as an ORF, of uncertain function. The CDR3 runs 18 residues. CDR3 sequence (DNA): TGCGCCAGCAGTCAAAAACCGGGACTAGCGGGGCACCATGAGACCCAGTACTTC. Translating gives CASSQKPGLAGHHETQYF.

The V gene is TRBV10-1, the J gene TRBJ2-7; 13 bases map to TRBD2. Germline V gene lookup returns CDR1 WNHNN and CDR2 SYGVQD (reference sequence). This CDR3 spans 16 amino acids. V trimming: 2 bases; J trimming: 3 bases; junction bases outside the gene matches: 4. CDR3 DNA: TGCGCCAGCAGTGAGGGCTGGACTAGCGGGAGCTACGAGCAGTACTTC. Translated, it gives CASSEGWTSGSYEQYF.

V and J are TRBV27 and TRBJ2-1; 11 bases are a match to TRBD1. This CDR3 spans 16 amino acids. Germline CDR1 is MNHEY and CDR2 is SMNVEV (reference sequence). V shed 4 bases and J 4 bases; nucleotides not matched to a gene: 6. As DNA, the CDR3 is TGTGCCAGCAGTTCCGCCGGGACAGGGGGGTACAATGAGCAGTTCTTC. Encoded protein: CASSSAGTGGYNEQFF.

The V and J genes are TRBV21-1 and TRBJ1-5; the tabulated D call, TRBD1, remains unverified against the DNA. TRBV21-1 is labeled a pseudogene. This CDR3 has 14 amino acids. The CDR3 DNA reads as TGTGCCAGCAGCAGTAGGGACAGAAATCAGCCCCAGCATTTT. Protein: CASSSRDRNQPQHF.

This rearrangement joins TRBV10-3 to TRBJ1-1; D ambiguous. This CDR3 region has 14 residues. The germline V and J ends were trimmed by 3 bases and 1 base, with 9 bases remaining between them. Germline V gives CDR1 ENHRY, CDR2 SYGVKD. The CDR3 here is CAISERAGNTEAFF. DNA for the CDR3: TGTGCCATCAGTGAACGGGCGGGGAACACTGAAGCTTTCTTT.

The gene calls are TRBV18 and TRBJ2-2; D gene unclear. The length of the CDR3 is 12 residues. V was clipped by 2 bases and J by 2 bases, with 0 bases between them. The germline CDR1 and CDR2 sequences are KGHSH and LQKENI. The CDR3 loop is CASSPNTGELFF. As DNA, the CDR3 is TGTGCCAGCTCACCAAACACCGGGGAGCTGTTTTTT.

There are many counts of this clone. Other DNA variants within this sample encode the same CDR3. The CDR3 here is CASSLDRSSGNTIYF. The DNA of the CDR3 is TGTGCCAGCAGCTTAGACAGGTCATCCGGAAACACCATATATTTT. The V and J genes are TRBV7-8 and TRBJ1-3; perhaps TRBD1 as D (5 bases). With 1 base removed from V and 4 bases from J, the gap between germline ends came to 11 bases. CDR3 length: 15 residues. Per germline, CDR1 SGHVS and CDR2 FQNEAQ.

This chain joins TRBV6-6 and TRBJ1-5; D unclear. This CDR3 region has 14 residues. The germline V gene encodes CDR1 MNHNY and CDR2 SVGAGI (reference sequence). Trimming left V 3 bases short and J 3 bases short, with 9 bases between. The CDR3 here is CASSYGRDNQPQHF. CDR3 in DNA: TGTGCCAGCAGTTATGGACGGGACAATCAGCCCCAGCATTTT.